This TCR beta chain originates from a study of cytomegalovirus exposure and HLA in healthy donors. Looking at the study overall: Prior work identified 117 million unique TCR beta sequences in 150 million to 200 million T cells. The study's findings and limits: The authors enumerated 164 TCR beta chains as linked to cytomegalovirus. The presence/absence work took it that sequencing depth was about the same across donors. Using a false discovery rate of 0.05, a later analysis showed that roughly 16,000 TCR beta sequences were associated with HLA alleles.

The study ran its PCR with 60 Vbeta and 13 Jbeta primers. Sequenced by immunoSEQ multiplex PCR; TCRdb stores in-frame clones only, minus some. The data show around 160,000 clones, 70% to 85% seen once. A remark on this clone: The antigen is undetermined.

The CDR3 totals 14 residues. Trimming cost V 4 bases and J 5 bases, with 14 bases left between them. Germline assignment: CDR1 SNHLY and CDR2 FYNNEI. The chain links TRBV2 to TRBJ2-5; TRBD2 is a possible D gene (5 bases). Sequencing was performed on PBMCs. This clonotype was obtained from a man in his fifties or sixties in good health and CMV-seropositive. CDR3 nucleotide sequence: TGTGCCAGCAGTGGTCCCCGAAGAGGGGAGACCCAGTACTTC. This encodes CASSGPRRGETQYF.